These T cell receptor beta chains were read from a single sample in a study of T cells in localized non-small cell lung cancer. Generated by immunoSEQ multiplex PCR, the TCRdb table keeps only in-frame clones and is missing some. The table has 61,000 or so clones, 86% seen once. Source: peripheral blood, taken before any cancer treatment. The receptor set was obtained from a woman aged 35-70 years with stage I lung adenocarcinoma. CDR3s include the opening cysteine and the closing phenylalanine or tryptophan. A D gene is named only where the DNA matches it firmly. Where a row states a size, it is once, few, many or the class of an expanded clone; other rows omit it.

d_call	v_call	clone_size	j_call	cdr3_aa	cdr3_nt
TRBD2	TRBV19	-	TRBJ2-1	CASSMDLAGPYNEQFF	TGTGCCAGTAGCATGGATCTAGCGGGGCCTTACAATGAGCAGTTCTTC
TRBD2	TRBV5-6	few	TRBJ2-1	CASSFWRGGNEQFF	TGTGCCAGCAGCTTCTGGCGGGGGGGCAATGAGCAGTTCTTC
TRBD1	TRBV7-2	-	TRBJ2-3	CASRTGTVSDTQYF	TGTGCCAGCAGGACCGGGACAGTGAGCGATACGCAGTATTTT
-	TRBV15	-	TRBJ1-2	CATSRQPLNYGYTF	TGTGCCACCAGCCGGCAGCCGCTAAACTATGGCTACACCTTC
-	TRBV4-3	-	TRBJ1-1	CASSQTRQFPTEAFF	TGCGCCAGCAGCCAAACAAGACAGTTCCCCACTGAAGCTTTCTTT
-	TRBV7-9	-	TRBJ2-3	CASSLVRGRVEDTQYF	TGTGCCAGCAGCTTAGTCAGGGGAAGAGTAGAAGATACGCAGTATTTT
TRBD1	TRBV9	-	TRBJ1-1	CASSRDRGGTEAFF	TGTGCCAGCAGCCGCGACAGGGGTGGTACTGAAGCTTTCTTT
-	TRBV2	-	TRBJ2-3	CASSVLTFSTDTQYF	TGTGCCAGCAGTGTTCTCACTTTTAGCACAGATACGCAGTATTTT
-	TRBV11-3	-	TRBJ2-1	CASSSVEGEGGNEQFF	TGTGCCAGCAGCTCCGTTGAGGGTGAGGGAGGCAATGAGCAGTTCTTC
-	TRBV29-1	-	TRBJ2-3	CSVDKRGGGDTQYF	TGCAGCGTTGATAAAAGGGGGGGAGGAGATACGCAGTATTTT
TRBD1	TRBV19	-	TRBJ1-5	CASIKTGASPVGNQPQHF	TGTGCCAGTATAAAGACAGGGGCCTCTCCGGTTGGCAATCAGCCCCAGCATTTT
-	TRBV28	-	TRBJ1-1	CASTKPLPNTEAFF	TGTGCCAGCACCAAACCCCTACCGAACACTGAAGCTTTCTTT
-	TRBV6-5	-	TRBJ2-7	CASSDLDYEQYF	TGTGCCAGCAGTGATTTAGACTACGAGCAGTACTTC
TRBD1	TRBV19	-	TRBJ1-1	CASSTRTGGGTEAFF	TGTGCCAGTAGTACGCGGACAGGGGGAGGAACTGAAGCTTTCTTT
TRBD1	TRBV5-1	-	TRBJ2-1	CASSWTGTGSEGQFF	TGCGCCAGCAGCTGGACCGGGACAGGGTCGGAAGGGCAGTTCTTC
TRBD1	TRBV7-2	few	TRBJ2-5	CASSLLGTGGQETQYF	TGTGCCAGCAGCTTACTAGGGACAGGGGGCCAAGAGACCCAGTACTTC
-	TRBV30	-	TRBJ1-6	CAWERQGPNSPLHF	TGTGCCTGGGAGAGGCAGGGGCCCAATTCACCCCTCCACTTT
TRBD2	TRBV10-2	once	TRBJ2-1	CASSVVRLAGGLDNEQFF	TGCGCCAGCAGTGTGGTCAGACTAGCGGGGGGCCTTGACAATGAGCAGTTCTTC
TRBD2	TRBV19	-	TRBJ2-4	CASSILAGGPEYF	TGTGCCAGTAGTATTCTAGCGGGGGGCCCTGAGTACTTC
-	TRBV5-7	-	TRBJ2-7	CASSSTCEQYF	TGTGCCAGCAGCTCGACGTGCGAGCAGTACTTC
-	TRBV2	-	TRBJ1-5	CASSNGVSNQPQHF	TGTGCCAGCAGTAACGGCGTTAGCAATCAGCCCCAGCATTTT
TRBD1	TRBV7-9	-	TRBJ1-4	CASSLDGTGVDELFF	TGTGCCAGCAGCTTAGACGGGACAGGGGTTGATGAACTGTTTTTT
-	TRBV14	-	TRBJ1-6	CASSQERGGYSPLHF	TGTGCCAGCAGCCAAGAAAGGGGGGGGTACTCACCCCTCCACTTT
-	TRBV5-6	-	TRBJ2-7	CASSLGQVYEQYF	TGTGCCAGCAGCTTGGGACAGGTCTACGAGCAGTACTTC
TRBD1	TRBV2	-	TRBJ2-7	CASRGVIGTGSRHGGGEQYF	TGTGCCAGCAGGGGGGTGATAGGGACAGGGTCTCGGCATGGAGGCGGCGAGCAGTACTTC
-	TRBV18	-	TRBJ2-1	CASSPSRGSEEQFF	TGTGCCAGCTCACCCAGTAGAGGGTCCGAAGAGCAGTTCTTC
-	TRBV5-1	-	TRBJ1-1	CASSITGTLNTEAFF	TGCGCCAGCAGCATTACCGGGACTTTGAACACTGAAGCTTTCTTT
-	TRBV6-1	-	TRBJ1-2	CASSEPPRAGYTF	TGTGCCAGCAGTGAACCACCACGGGCTGGCTACACCTTC
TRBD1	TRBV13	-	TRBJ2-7	CASSLRGQVFSYYF	TGTGCCAGCAGCTTAAGAGGACAGGTCTTTTCCTATTACTTC
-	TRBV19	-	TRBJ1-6	CASSILGENSPLHF	TGTGCCAGTAGTATTCTGGGAGAAAATTCACCCCTCCACTTT
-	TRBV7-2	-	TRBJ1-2	CASSPSPSNYGYTF	TGTGCCAGCAGCCCCAGCCCCAGTAACTATGGCTACACCTTC
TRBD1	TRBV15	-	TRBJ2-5	CATSRGDRGREETQYF	TGTGCCACCAGCAGAGGGGACAGGGGACGGGAAGAGACCCAGTACTTC
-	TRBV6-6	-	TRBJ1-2	CASSYVRGNYGYTF	TGTGCCAGCAGTTACGTCCGGGGGAACTATGGCTACACCTTC
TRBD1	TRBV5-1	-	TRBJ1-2	CASSTADRARFYGYTF	TGCGCCAGCAGCACCGCGGACAGGGCAAGGTTCTATGGCTACACCTTC
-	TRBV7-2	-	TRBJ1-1	CASSRRDFTGAFF	TGTGCCAGCAGCCGACGGGATTTTACGGGAGCTTTCTTT
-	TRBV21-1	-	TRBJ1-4	CASSKTGRNECLVFF	TGTGCCAGCAGCAAAACAGGCCGTAATGAGTGTTTGGTGTTTTTT
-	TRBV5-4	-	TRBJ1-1	CASSPQVADTEAFF	TGTGCCAGCAGCCCGCAGGTCGCGGACACTGAAGCTTTCTTT
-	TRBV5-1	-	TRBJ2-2	CASSLGGDAGELFF	TGCGCCAGCAGCTTGGGAGGGGATGCCGGGGAGCTGTTTTTT
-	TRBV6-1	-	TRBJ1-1	CASRDSDTEAFF	TGTGCCAGCAGAGACAGTGACACTGAAGCTTTCTTT
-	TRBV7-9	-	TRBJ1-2	CASSIIPGEGGYTF	TGTGCCAGCAGCATCATCCCGGGGGAGGGTGGCTACACCTTC
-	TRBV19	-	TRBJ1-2	CASSILGALYGYTF	TGTGCCAGTAGTATTCTGGGGGCACTCTATGGCTACACCTTC
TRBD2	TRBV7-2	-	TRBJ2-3	CASSLASGGVGDTQYF	TGTGCCAGCAGCTTAGCGAGCGGGGGCGTCGGGGATACGCAGTATTTT
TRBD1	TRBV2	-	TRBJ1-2	CATKGGTGLFYGYTF	TGTGCCACCAAAGGGGGGACAGGCCTCTTCTATGGCTACACCTTC
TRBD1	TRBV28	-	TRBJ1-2	CASRPTTGQGGGYTF	TGTGCCAGCAGGCCCACTACGGGACAGGGGGGCGGCTACACCTTC
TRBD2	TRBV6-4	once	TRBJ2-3	CASSLSGGANTDTQYF	TGTGCCAGCAGCCTGAGCGGGGGGGCCAACACAGATACGCAGTATTTT
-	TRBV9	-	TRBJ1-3	CASSVELQGVGNTIYF	TGTGCCAGCAGCGTAGAATTACAGGGTGTTGGAAACACCATATATTTT